The 16 T cell receptor beta chains presented below share a single source sample, sequenced in a study of T cells after posttransplantation cyclophosphamide. Profiled with immunoSEQ multiplex PCR; TCRdb holds only in-frame clones, not every one. Listed for the sample are 38,000 or so clones, none seen a single time. Material: PBMCs. These receptors came from a man aged 50 to 60 in good health, CMV-negative, and a related stem cell transplant donor.

This clone was seen more than once but under ten times. The chain has TRBV18 and TRBJ2-1; 9 bases map to TRBD2. Germline CDR1 reads KGHSH; CDR2 reads LQKENI. This CDR3 has 15 amino acids. The V gene end was trimmed by 2 bases and the J gene end by 3 bases; junction bases not matched to a gene: 2. This CDR3 reads CASSPAGGSYNEQFF. CDR3 DNA: TGTGCCAGCTCACCAGCGGGAGGGAGCTACAATGAGCAGTTCTTC.

In its sample, this clone was seen many times. The chain couples TRBV7-2 to TRBJ2-3; TRBD2 matches 12 bases. The CDR3 has 17 residues. V shed 1 base, J shed 3 bases, and the junction held 5 bases outside the gene matches. In germline, CDR1 is SGHTA, CDR2 FQGNSA. The CDR3 region has the DNA TGTGCCAGCAGCTTAGGTCCTCTAGCGGGGGGGACAGATACGCAGTATTTT. Translating it yields CASSLGPLAGGTDTQYF.

This clone was seen repeatedly, ten times or more. The rearrangement joins TRBV6-6 to TRBJ1-3, with D maybe TRBD1 (6 bases). Germline V gene lookup returns CDR1 MNHNY and CDR2 SVGAGI (reference sequence). CDR3 length: 14 amino acids. This CDR3 reads CAAGDTFAGNTIYF. The CDR3 nucleotides are TGTGCAGCCGGGGACACATTCGCTGGAAACACCATATATTTT.

This clone was counted ten times or more. The gene calls are TRBV11-2 and TRBJ2-1, with 7 bases fitting TRBD2. This CDR3 has 15 amino acids. V was pared by 2 bases and J by 0 bases, with 1 base of the junction left unmatched. Germline V lookup: CDR1 SGHAT, CDR2 FQNNGV. The CDR3, as DNA: TGTGCCAGCAGCTTATGGACTAGCTCCTACAATGAGCAGTTCTTC. This gives the protein CASSLWTSSYNEQFF. Full variable domain (rest looked up from reference TRBV11-2 and TRBJ2-1): EAGVAQSPRYKIIEKRQSVAFWCNPISGHATLYWYQQILGQGPKLLIQFQNNGVVDDSQLPKDRFSAERLKGVDSTLKIQPAKLEDSAVYLCASSLWTSSYNEQFFGPGTRLTVL.

This clone was counted a few times. The chain combines TRBV5-1 with TRBJ2-1; D gene ambiguous. Germline V lookup: CDR1 SGHRS, CDR2 YFSETQ. The CDR3 has 16 amino acids. Trimming left V 0 bases short and J 9 bases short, with 19 bases between. The CDR3: CASSLGSGPQSGEQFF. CDR3 in DNA: TGCGCCAGCAGCTTGGGTTCAGGTCCCCAATCTGGTGAGCAGTTCTTC.

The rearrangement joins TRBV5-1 to TRBJ1-2; 8 nucleotides line up with TRBD1. The CDR3 loop spans 18 amino acids. The germline V gene encodes CDR1 SGHRS and CDR2 YFSETQ. V gave up 1 base and J gave up 1 base; unmatched junction bases: 12. CDR3 sequence reads: CASSLTRDRLKGNYGYTF. CDR3 bases: TGCGCCAGCAGCTTGACCCGGGACAGGCTAAAGGGTAACTATGGCTACACCTTC.

This clone was seen at least ten times. The chain joins TRBV7-9 to TRBJ2-2, with TRBD2 identical over 12 bases. The CDR3 runs to 16 residues. Trimming removed 5 bases from V and 6 bases from J; junction bases left unmatched: 7. Germline V gene lookup returns CDR1 SEHNR and CDR2 FQNEAQ (reference sequence). CDR3 sequence reads: CASSTRLAGVPGELFF. The CDR3 DNA reads TGTGCCAGCAGCACCCGACTAGCGGGAGTCCCCGGGGAGCTGTTTTTT.

This clone was detected ten times or more. The chain uses TRBV6-1 and TRBJ1-6; D unclear. V was shortened by 0 bases and J by 6 bases, with 9 bases between the two germline ends. Per the germline V gene, CDR1 is MNHNS and CDR2 is SASEGT. The CDR3 runs to 15 residues. The CDR3 protein is CASSEAWASNSPLHF. The CDR3 DNA reads TGTGCCAGCAGTGAAGCATGGGCCAGTAATTCACCCCTCCACTTT.

This clone appeared many times. The CDR3 loop is CASSPRGEGYTF. CDR3 nucleotides: TGTGCCAGCAGCCCCAGGGGGGAAGGCTACACCTTC. The chain combines TRBV7-9 with TRBJ1-2; 7 bases are shared with TRBD1. CDR3 length: 12 amino acids. The V gene end was trimmed by 5 bases and the J gene end by 8 bases; junction bases not matched to a gene: 5. Per germline, CDR1 SEHNR and CDR2 FQNEAQ (reference sequence). The full variable domain, completed using reference TRBV7-9 and TRBJ1-2, is DTGVSQNPRHKITKRGQNVTFRCDPISEHNRLYWYRQTLGQGPEFLTYFQNEAQLEKSRLLSDRFSAERPKGSFSTLEIQRTEQGDSAMYLCASSPRGEGYTFGSGTRLTVV.

Many counts were recorded for this clone. The V and J genes are TRBV4-3 and TRBJ1-4; 9 bases align to TRBD1. This CDR3 has 17 residues. The V segment lost 0 bases and the J segment 4 bases; nucleotides outside the gene matches: 6. Germline values: CDR1 LGHNA, CDR2 YSLEER. The CDR3 DNA sequence: TGCGCCAGCAGCCAAGATGGCAGGGGACAGGGTAATGAAAAACTGTTTTTT. Translating gives CASSQDGRGQGNEKLFF.

This clone showed up just a few times. The rearrangement uses TRBV7-2 and TRBJ2-3; TRBD2 aligns across 13 bases. The CDR3 is 14 residues long. Trimming took 7 bases from V and 7 from J; bases not matched to a gene: 5. Germline CDR1 is SGHTA and CDR2 is FQGNSA. CDR3 region: CASTSGTSGNTQYF. Here the CDR3 DNA reads TGTGCCAGCACGTCAGGGACTAGCGGGAATACGCAGTATTTT.

There are many counts of this clone. The chain is built from TRBV5-1 and TRBJ2-1, with 7 bases that match TRBD1. The V and J ends lost 4 bases and 6 bases, in that order; junction bases with no gene match: 10. Germline V CDR1 and CDR2: SGHRS, YFSETQ. The CDR3 runs 15 residues. The CDR3 sequence: CASSPTGDGRNEQFF. In nucleotides, the CDR3 is TGCGCCAGCAGCCCCACAGGGGACGGACGCAATGAGCAGTTCTTC.

This clone has a handful of counts. The CDR3 loop is CASSLEEDLGQFF. In DNA, the CDR3 is TGCGCCAGCAGCTTGGAGGAGGACCTCGGGCAGTTCTTC. The chain combines TRBV5-1 with TRBJ2-1, with D possibly matching TRBD2 (5 bases). V was trimmed by 0 bases and J by 12 bases, leaving 13 bases between them. This CDR3 has 13 residues. Looked up from germline, CDR1 is SGHRS and CDR2 is YFSETQ.

Many counts were recorded for this clone. The genes are TRBV5-5 and TRBJ1-1; D uncertain. The CDR3 runs 15 residues. Germline lookup yields CDR1 SGHKS and CDR2 YYEKEE (reference sequence). V lost 0 bases and J 3 bases, leaving 12 bases between the germline ends. CDR3 sequence (DNA): TGTGCCAGCAGCTTGGAGGCAGGAACTTACACTGAAGCTTTCTTT. It codes for CASSLEAGTYTEAFF. The full variable domain, rest sourced from reference TRBV5-5 and TRBJ1-1, is DAGVTQSPTHLIKTRGQQVTLRCSPISGHKSVSWYQQVLGQGPQFIFQYYEKEERGRGNFPDRFSARQFPNYSSELNVNALLLGDSALYLCASSLEAGTYTEAFFGQGTRLTVV.

This clone was counted many times. The rearrangement uses TRBV11-1 and TRBJ2-2; D possibly corresponds to TRBD1 (6 bases). Per the germline V gene, CDR1 is SGHAT and CDR2 is FQDESV (reference sequence). V was clipped by 0 bases and J by 4 bases, with 9 bases between them. This CDR3 is 15 amino acids long. CDR3 in amino acids: CASSLAIRGTGELFF. In nucleotides, the CDR3 is TGTGCCAGCAGCTTAGCGATCAGGGGCACCGGGGAGCTGTTTTTT.

This clone was detected ten times or more. The chain joins TRBV10-3 to TRBJ1-4, with D maybe TRBD1 (5 bases). Germline CDR1 reads ENHRY; CDR2 reads SYGVKD. Trimming shortened V by 0 bases and J by 4 bases, and 12 bases separated the two germline ends. This CDR3 region has 16 residues. The CDR3 spells CAISESDGTLNEKLFF. The CDR3 DNA reads as TGTGCCATCAGTGAGTCGGACGGGACTCTTAATGAAAAACTGTTTTTT.